At least ten counts were recorded for the clone carrying this T cell receptor beta chain. Its specificity is unknown. This entry comes from a study of human T cells and chemical hapten exposure. Broader study findings: Patch test scores rose with PT1 expanded TCR counts, a positive correlation.

Time point given: patch test 2, 6 weeks after DPC sensitization. Treatment denoted: therapeutic diphenylcyclopropenone sensitization with weekly scalp DPC. Each patch test followed a blood draw. RNA extraction used unfractionated whole blood as the source of total RNA. Germline-derived CDR1 and CDR2 are WSHSY and SAAADI. Trimming removed 2 bases from V and 7 bases from J; junction bases left unmatched: 6. CDR3 length: 16 amino acids. What the library attached to individual cDNA molecules were unique molecular identifiers. TCRdb processed the RACE reads anew with MiXCR; each CDR3 protein has one entry. The repertoire holds under 100,000 distinct CDR3 sequences, about 10% seen once, with about 5% in the top ten.

Sequencing used whole blood, obtained in connection with sensitization to the hapten diphenylcyclopropenone (DPC). The chain carries TRBV10-2 and TRBJ2-1, with 12 nucleotides matching TRBD2. The sequence derives from a woman aged 50 to 60 with alopecia areata. Some clones in this sample may be carry-over from other donors' samples. The CDR3 nucleotides read TGCGCCAGCAGTGAGGTGACTAGCGGGAGCTGGAATGAGCAGTTCTTC. Protein: CASSEVTSGSWNEQFF.